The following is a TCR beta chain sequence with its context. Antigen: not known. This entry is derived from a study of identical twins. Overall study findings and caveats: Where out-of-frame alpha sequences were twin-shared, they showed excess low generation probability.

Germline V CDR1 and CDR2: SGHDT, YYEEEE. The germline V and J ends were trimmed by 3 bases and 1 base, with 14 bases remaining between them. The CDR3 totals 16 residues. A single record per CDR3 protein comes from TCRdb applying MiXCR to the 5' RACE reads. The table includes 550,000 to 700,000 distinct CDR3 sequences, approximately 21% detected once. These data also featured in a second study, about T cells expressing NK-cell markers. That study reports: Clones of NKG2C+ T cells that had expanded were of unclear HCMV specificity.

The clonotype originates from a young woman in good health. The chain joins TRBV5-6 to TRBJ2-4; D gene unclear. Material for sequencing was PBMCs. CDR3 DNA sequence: TGTGCCAGCAGCTCCGTGGGATCCGGGGCCAAAAACATTCAGTACTTC. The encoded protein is CASSSVGSGAKNIQYF.